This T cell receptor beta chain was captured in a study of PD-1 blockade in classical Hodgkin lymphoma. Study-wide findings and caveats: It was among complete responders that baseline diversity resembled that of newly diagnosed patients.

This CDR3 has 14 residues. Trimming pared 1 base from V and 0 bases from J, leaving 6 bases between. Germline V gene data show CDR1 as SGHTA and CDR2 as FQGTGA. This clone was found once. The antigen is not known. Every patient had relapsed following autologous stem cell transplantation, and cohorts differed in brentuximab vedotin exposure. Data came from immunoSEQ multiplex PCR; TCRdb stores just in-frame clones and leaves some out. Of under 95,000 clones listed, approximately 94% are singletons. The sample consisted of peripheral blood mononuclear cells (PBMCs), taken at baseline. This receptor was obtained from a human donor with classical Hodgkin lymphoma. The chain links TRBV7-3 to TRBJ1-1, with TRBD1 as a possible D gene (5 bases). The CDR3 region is CASSLNRMNTEAFF. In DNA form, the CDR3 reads TGTGCCAGCAGCTTAAACAGGATGAACACTGAAGCTTTCTTT.